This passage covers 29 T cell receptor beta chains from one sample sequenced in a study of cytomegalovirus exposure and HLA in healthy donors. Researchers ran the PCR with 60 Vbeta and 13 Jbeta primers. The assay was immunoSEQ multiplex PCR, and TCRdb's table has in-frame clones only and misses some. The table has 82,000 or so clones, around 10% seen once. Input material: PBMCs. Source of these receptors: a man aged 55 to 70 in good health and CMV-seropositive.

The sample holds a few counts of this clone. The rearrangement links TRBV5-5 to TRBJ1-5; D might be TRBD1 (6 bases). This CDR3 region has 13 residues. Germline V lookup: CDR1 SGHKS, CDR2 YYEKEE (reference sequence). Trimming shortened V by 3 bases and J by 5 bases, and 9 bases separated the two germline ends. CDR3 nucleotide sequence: TGTGCCAGCAGCTCTGACAGGTATCAGCCCCAGCATTTT. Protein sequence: CASSSDRYQPQHF.

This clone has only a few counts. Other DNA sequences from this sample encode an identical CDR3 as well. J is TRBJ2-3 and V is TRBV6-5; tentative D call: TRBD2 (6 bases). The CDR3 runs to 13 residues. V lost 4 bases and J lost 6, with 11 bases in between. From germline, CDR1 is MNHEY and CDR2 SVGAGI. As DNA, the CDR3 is TGTGCCAGCAGTTCGGGACTCTTGGATACGCAGTATTTT. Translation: CASSSGLLDTQYF.

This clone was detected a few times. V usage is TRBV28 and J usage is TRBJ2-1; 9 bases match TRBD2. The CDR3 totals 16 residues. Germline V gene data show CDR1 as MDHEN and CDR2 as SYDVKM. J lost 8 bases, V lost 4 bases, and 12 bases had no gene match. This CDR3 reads CASSWGSGGPGDEQFF. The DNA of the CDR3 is TGTGCCAGCAGTTGGGGTAGCGGGGGCCCAGGCGATGAGCAGTTCTTC. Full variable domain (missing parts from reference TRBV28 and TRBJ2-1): DVKVTQSSRYLVKRTGEKVFLECVQDMDHENMFWYRQDPGLGLRLIYFSYDVKMKEKGDIPEGYSVSREKKERFSLILESASTNQTSMYLCASSWGSGGPGDEQFFGPGTRLTVL.

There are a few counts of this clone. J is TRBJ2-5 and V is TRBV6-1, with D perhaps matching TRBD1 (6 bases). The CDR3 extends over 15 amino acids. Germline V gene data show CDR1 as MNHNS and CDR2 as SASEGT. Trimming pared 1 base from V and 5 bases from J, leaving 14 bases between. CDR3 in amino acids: CASSEGRQGIETQYF. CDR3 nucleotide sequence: TGTGCCAGCAGTGAAGGAAGGCAGGGGATTGAGACCCAGTACTTC.

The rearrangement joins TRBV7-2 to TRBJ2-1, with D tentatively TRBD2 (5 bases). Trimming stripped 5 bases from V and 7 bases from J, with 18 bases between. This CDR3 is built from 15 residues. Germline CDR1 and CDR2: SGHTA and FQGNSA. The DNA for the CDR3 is TGTGCCAGCAGCGAAATAGGCGTGAGGGTAAATGAGCAGTTCTTC. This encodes CASSEIGVRVNEQFF.

Written as DNA, the CDR3 is TGTGCCAGCAGCTCGAGCGGGGGGTTAAACACCGGGGAGCTGTTTTTT. Its protein is CASSSSGGLNTGELFF. The chain carries TRBV7-3 and TRBJ2-2; 9 bases match TRBD2. With V trimmed by 4 bases and J by 2 bases, 5 bases remained unmatched. Per germline, CDR1 SGHTA and CDR2 FQGTGA. This CDR3 contains 16 residues.

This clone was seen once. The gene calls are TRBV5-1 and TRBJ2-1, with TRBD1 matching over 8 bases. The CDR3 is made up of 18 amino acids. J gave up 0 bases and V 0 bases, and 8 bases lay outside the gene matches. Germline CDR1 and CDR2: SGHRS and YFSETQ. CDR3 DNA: TGCGCCAGCAGCTTGGCGGGGGCAGGGGGCAGCTCCTACAATGAGCAGTTCTTC. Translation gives CASSLAGAGGSSYNEQFF.

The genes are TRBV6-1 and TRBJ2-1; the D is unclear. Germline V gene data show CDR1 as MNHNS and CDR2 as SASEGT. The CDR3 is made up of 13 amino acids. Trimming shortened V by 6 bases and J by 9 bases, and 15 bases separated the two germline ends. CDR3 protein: CASRANSLGEQFF. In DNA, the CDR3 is TGTGCCAGCAGAGCGAACTCCCTCGGTGAGCAGTTCTTC.

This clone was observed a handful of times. The CDR3 DNA reads as TGTGCCAGCAGTTTTCCTATCGGACAGGTAAATCAGCCCCAGCATTTT. Protein product: CASSFPIGQVNQPQHF. The chain couples TRBV6-5 to TRBJ1-5, with 7 bases aligning to TRBD1. CDR3 length: 16 residues. The trim removed 4 bases at V and 4 bases at J, leaving 10 bases unmatched. Germline CDR1 reads MNHEY; CDR2 reads SVGAGI.

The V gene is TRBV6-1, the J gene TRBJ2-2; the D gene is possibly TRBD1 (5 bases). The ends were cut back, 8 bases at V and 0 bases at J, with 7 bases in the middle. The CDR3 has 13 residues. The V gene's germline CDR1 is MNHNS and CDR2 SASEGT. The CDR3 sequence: CASGASNTGELFF. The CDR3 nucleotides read TGTGCCAGCGGGGCTTCGAACACCGGGGAGCTGTTTTTT.

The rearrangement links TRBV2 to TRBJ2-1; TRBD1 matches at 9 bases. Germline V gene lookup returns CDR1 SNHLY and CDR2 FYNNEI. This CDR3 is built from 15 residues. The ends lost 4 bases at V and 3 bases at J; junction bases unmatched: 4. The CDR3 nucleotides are TGTGCCAGCAGTGCCGACAGGGGGAGCTACAATGAGCAGTTCTTC. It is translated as CASSADRGSYNEQFF.

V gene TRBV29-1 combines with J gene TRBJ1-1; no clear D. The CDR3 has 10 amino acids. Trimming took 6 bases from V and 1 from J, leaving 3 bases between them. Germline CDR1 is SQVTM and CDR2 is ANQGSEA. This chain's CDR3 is CSVANTEAFF. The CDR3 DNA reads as TGCAGCGTGGCGAACACTGAAGCTTTCTTT.

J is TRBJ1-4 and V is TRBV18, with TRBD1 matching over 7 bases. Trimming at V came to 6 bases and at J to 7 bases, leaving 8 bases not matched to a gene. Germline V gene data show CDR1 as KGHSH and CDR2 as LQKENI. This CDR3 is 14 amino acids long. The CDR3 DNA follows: TGTGCCAGCTCGCCCTGGGACAGAGGTGAAAAACTGTTTTTT. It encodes CASSPWDRGEKLFF. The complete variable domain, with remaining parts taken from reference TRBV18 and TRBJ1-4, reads NAGVMQNPRHLVRRRGQEARLRCSPMKGHSHVYWYRQLPEEGLKFMVYLQKENIIDESGMPKERFSAEFPKEGPSILRIQQVVRGDSAAYFCASSPWDRGEKLFFGSGTQLSVL.

The CDR3 loop reads CAWAGGPGEQFF. The CDR3 DNA reads TGTGCCTGGGCGGGAGGGCCGGGTGAGCAGTTCTTC. The chain uses TRBV30 and TRBJ2-1, with 9 bases identical to TRBD2. Germline V gene data show CDR1 as GTSNPN and CDR2 as SVGIG (reference sequence). Losses at the gene ends were 5 bases for V and 9 bases for J; bases not matched to a gene: 5. The CDR3 is 12 residues long.

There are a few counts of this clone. CDR3 sequence (DNA): TGTGCCTCCGCCCCAGGAGGGGTGTGGAGCAATCAGCCCCAGCATTTT. Translation gives CASAPGGVWSNQPQHF. The gene calls are TRBV19 and TRBJ1-5, with D possibly matching TRBD1 (5 bases). V lost 11 bases, J lost 1 base, and 21 bases lay in between. This CDR3 is 16 amino acids long. From germline, CDR1 is LNHDA and CDR2 SQIVND (reference sequence).

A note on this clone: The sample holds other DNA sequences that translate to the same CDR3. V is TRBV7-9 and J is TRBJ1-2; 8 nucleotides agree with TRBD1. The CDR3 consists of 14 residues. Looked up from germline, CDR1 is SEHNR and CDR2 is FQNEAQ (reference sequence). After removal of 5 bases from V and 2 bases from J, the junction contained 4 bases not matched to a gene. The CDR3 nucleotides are TGTGCCAGCAGCCTCGGACAGGGCAACTATGGCTACACCTTC. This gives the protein CASSLGQGNYGYTF. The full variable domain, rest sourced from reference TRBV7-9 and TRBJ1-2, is DTGVSQNPRHKITKRGQNVTFRCDPISEHNRLYWYRQTLGQGPEFLTYFQNEAQLEKSRLLSDRFSAERPKGSFSTLEIQRTEQGDSAMYLCASSLGQGNYGYTFGSGTRLTVV.

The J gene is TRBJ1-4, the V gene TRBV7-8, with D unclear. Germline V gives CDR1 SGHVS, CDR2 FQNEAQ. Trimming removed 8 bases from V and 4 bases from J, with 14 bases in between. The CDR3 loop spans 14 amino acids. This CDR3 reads CASAPGGLNEKLFF. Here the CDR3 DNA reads TGTGCCAGCGCCCCGGGTGGCCTTAATGAAAAACTGTTTTTT.

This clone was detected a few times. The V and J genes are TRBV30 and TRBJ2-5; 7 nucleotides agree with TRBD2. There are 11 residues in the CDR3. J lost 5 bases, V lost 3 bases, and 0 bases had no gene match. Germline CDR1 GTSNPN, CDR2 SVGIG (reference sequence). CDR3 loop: CAWSGGETQYF. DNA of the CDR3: TGTGCCTGGAGCGGGGGGGAGACCCAGTACTTC.

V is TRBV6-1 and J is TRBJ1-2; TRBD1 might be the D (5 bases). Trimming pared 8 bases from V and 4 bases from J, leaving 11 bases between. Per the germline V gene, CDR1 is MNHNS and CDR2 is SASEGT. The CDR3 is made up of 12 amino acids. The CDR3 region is CASEGLGYGYTF. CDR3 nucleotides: TGTGCCAGCGAGGGACTGGGCTATGGCTACACCTTC.

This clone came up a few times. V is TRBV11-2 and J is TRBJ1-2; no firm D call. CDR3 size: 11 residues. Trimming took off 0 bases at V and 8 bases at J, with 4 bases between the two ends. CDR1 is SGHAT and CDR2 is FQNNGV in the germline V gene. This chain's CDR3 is CASSLDQGYTF. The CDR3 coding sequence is TGTGCCAGCAGCTTAGATCAGGGCTACACCTTC.

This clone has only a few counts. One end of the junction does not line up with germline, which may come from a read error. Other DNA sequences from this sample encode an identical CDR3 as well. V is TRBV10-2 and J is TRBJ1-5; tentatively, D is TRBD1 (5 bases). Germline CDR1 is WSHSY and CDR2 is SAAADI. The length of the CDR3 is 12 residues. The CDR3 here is CATGQGGWPQNF. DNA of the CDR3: TGCGCCACCGGACAAGGCGGTTGGCCCCAGAATTTT.

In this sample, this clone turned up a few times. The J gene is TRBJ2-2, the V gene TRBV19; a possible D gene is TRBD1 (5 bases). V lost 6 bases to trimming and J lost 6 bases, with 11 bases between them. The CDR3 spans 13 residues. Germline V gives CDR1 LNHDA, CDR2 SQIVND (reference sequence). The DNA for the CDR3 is TGTGCCAGTAGACCAAGGGGCCCCGGGGAGCTGTTTTTT. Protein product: CASRPRGPGELFF.

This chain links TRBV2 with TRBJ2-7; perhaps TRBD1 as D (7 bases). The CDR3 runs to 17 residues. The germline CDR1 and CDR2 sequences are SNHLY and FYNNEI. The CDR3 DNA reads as TGTGCCAGCAGTGAATTTAGCACACGCGGGACAGACTACGAGCAGTATGTC. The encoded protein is CASSEFSTRGTDYEQYV.

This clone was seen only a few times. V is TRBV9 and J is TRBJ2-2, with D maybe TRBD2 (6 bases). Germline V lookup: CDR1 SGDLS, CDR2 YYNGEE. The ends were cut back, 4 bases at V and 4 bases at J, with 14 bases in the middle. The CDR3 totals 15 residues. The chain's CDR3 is CASSYRDSFTGELFF. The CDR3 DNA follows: TGTGCCAGCAGCTACCGGGACTCCTTCACCGGGGAGCTGTTTTTT.

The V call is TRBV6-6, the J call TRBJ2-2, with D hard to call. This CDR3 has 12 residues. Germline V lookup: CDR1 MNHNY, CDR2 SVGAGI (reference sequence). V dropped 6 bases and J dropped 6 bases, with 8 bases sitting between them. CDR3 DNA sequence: TGTGCCAGCAGCCGGTCCCCCGGGGAGCTGTTTTTT. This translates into CASSRSPGELFF.

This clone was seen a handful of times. CDR3 DNA: TGTGCCAGCAGCTTCTCGGAGGGCAATCAGCCCCAGCATTTT. Its protein product is CASSFSEGNQPQHF. The chain uses TRBV7-9 and TRBJ1-5; D gene ambiguous. V was shortened by 3 bases and J by 2 bases, with 8 bases between the two germline ends. Germline-derived CDR1 and CDR2 are SEHNR and FQNEAQ (reference sequence). The CDR3 is 14 amino acids.

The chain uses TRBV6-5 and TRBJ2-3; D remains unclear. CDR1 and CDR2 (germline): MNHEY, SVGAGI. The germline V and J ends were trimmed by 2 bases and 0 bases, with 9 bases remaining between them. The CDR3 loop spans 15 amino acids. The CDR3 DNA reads TGTGCCAGCAGTTACGGCGGCGAGAGCACAGATACGCAGTATTTT. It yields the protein CASSYGGESTDTQYF.

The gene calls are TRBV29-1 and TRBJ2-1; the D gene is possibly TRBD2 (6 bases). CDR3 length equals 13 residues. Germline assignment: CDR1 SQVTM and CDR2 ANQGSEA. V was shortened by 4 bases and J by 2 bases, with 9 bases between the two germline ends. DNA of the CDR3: TGCAGCGTTGGGTGGGGGGCCTACAATGAGCAGTTCTTC. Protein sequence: CSVGWGAYNEQFF.

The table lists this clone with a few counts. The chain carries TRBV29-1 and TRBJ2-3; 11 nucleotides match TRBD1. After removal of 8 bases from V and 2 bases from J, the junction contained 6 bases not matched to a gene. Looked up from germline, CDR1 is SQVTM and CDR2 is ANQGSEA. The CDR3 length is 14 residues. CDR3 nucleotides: TGCAGCTCGAGGACAGGGGGCGTCACAGATACGCAGTATTTT. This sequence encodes CSSRTGGVTDTQYF.